The next 3 T cell receptor beta chains were all read from a single sample in a study of blood T cells in healthy people across ages (dated by TCRdb to 2013 to 2016). The library came from 5' RACE. A second roughly 6 to 12 cycle PCR used a sample-barcoded 5' primer and a J-beta primer mix. TCRdb trimmed public reads at Q25 via fastp, called clones via MiXCR and kept in-frame beta chains. Duplicate CDR3 protein sequences are folded into a single record with the most common DNA and genes. Here the sample has roughly 1.9 million distinct CDR3 sequences; around 42% occur a single time. The ten largest clones represent 23% of the sample. The sequenced material came from blood. The receptors stem from a human donor in good health.

The rearrangement links TRBV6-5 to TRBJ1-2; 8 bases fit TRBD1. The CDR3 runs to 17 residues. The V and J ends lost 2 bases and 4 bases, in that order; junction bases with no gene match: 12. From germline, CDR1 is MNHEY and CDR2 SVGAGI. The CDR3 loop is CASSYGLGQGTSYGYTF. The CDR3 DNA reads TGTGCCAGCAGTTACGGGTTAGGACAGGGTACTTCCTATGGCTACACCTTC.

This clonotype has a handful of counts. This chain joins TRBV7-6 and TRBJ2-7, with 7 bases aligning to TRBD1. Per germline, CDR1 SGHVS and CDR2 FNYEAQ. The CDR3 sequence is 16 residues long. Trimming at V came to 2 bases and at J to 3 bases, leaving 10 bases not matched to a gene. CDR3 sequence reads: CASSLTGDSHNYEQYF. CDR3 DNA sequence: TGTGCCAGCAGCTTAACCGGGGACAGTCATAACTACGAGCAGTACTTC.

This clonotype was observed a few times. The J gene is TRBJ1-4, the V gene TRBV7-2; D gene unclear. V lost 6 bases, J lost 0 bases, and 11 bases lay in between. This CDR3 comprises 15 residues. Germline CDR1 SGHTA, CDR2 FQGNSA. CDR3 coding DNA: TGTGCCAGCAGTATAAGTAGTTCAACTAATGAAAAACTGTTTTTT. This gives the protein CASSISSSTNEKLFF.